The TCR beta chain described here comes from a study of blood T cell repertoires in COVID-19. Overall study: Sources were T cells, B-cell-depleted T cells, or PBMCs; the material itself was cDNA or gDNA.

TCRdb's copy holds only in-frame clones and misses some; the assay was immunoSEQ multiplex PCR. The data contain 45,000 to 70,000 clones, about nine tenths of them singletons. The CDR3 totals 15 residues. Trimming cost V 5 bases and J 0 bases; bases outside gene matches: 7. CDR1 is SGDLS, CDR2 YYNGEE, per germline. Sequencing was done on a sample of peripheral blood. The V gene is TRBV9, the J gene TRBJ2-7; 8 nucleotides line up with TRBD1. This sequence was found in a woman aged 60-70 years with active COVID-19. The DNA of the CDR3 is TGTGCCAGCAGAGGGACAGGTGGTACCTCCTACGAGCAGTACTTC. Its translation: CASRGTGGTSYEQYF.